A selection of T cell receptor beta chains follows, all from one sample in a study of blood T cell repertoires in COVID-19. The protocol was immunoSEQ multiplex PCR, while the TCRdb copy is restricted to in-frame clones and leaves out a portion. The table has over 40,000 clones, roughly 85% seen once. The specimen sequenced was peripheral blood. All receptors come from a woman older than 75 with acute or convalescent COVID-19. Both conserved end residues are part of each CDR3. The order of the fields is J gene, clone size, V gene, D gene, CDR3 protein, CDR3 DNA. The D gene is left open where the match is weak. Expanded clones are given a class, and other clones once, few, many or no size at all.

TRBJ1-1	once	TRBV19	TRBD1	CASSSTGEAFF	TGTGCCAGTAGCTCCACAGGGGAGGCTTTCTTT
TRBJ1-6	.	TRBV6-5	.	CASKQDTRNSPLHF	TGTGCCAGCAAACAGGACACTCGTAATTCACCCCTCCACTTT
TRBJ2-5	.	TRBV15	.	CATSRANTGNQETQYF	TGTGCCACCAGCAGAGCGAATACAGGGAACCAAGAGACCCAGTACTTC
TRBJ1-2	.	TRBV27	.	CASRRQDPFSGYTF	TGTGCCAGCAGACGACAGGATCCTTTCTCTGGCTACACCTTC
TRBJ2-3	.	TRBV4-1	.	CASSQDVGSGGDTQYF	TGCGCCAGCAGCCAAGATGTTGGTAGCGGTGGAGATACGCAGTATTTT
TRBJ2-1	.	TRBV5-4	.	CASSPRLAGINEQFF	TGTGCCAGCAGCCCCCGTTTGGCAGGAATAAATGAGCAGTTCTTC
TRBJ1-2	.	TRBV27	TRBD1	CASSSDRGNLGYTF	TGTGCCAGCAGTTCCGACAGGGGGAATCTTGGCTACACCTTC
TRBJ2-5	.	TRBV12-3/TRBV12-4	.	CASAEALETQYF	TGTGCCAGCGCCGAGGCCCTAGAGACCCAGTACTTC
TRBJ1-3	.	TRBV15	.	CATSRGDTSSGNTIYF	TGTGCCACCAGCAGAGGGGACACCAGCTCTGGAAACACCATATATTTT
TRBJ2-2	.	TRBV19	.	CASTPAGASGELFF	TGTGCCAGTACCCCTGCAGGGGCCTCCGGGGAGCTGTTTTTT
TRBJ1-5	few	TRBV7-8	TRBD1	CASSLGGRGPQPQHF	TGTGCCAGCAGCTTAGGGGGCAGGGGGCCTCAGCCCCAGCATTTT
TRBJ1-5	.	TRBV6-6	.	CASLDSAGQPQHF	TGTGCCAGCCTGGACAGTGCGGGTCAGCCCCAGCATTTT
TRBJ1-4	few	TRBV5-8	.	CASSPPPRGEKLFF	TGTGCCAGCAGCCCTCCCCCCAGGGGAGAAAAACTGTTTTTT
TRBJ1-1	few	TRBV19	TRBD1	CASSTGQGAEYGEAFF	TGTGCCAGTAGTACCGGACAGGGGGCGGAATATGGTGAAGCTTTCTTT
TRBJ1-5	few	TRBV6-5	.	CASSSGGNQPQHF	TGTGCCAGCAGTTCGGGGGGCAATCAGCCCCAGCATTTT
TRBJ1-6	.	TRBV4-1	.	CASSIQGFYNSPLHF	TGCGCCAGCAGCATTCAGGGATTCTATAATTCACCCCTCCACTTT
TRBJ2-5	.	TRBV9	TRBD1	CASSEGQGRGQETQYF	TGTGCCAGCAGCGAGGGACAGGGAAGAGGGCAAGAGACCCAGTACTTC
TRBJ2-1	.	TRBV3-1/TRBV3-2	TRBD2	CASSFSGEGQFF	TGTGCCAGCAGCTTTAGCGGGGAGGGGCAGTTCTTC
TRBJ1-1	.	TRBV3-1/TRBV3-2	.	CASRVSGQGQAFF	TGTGCCAGCAGAGTTTCGGGTCAGGGGCAAGCTTTCTTT
TRBJ1-1	.	TRBV30	.	CAWTRRDTEAFF	TGTGCCTGGACTCGGAGGGACACTGAAGCTTTCTTT
TRBJ1-1	.	TRBV7-9	TRBD1	CASSLDRGDTEAFF	TGTGCCAGCAGCCTCGACAGGGGGGACACTGAAGCTTTCTTT
TRBJ2-3	few	TRBV3-1/TRBV3-2	.	CASSLQAWLSDTQYF	TGTGCCAGCAGCCTTCAAGCTTGGTTGTCAGATACGCAGTATTTT
TRBJ1-1	.	TRBV30	.	CAWTQRGGYTEAFF	TGTGCCTGGACCCAAAGGGGGGGGTACACTGAAGCTTTCTTT
TRBJ2-1	.	TRBV7-2	.	CASSLGSLASVNEQFF	TGTGCCAGCAGCTTAGGGTCCCTAGCGTCGGTTAATGAGCAGTTCTTC
TRBJ2-5	.	TRBV18	.	CASSPPEQETQYF	TGTGCCAGCTCACCACCGGAGCAAGAGACCCAGTACTTC
TRBJ2-3	few	TRBV9	TRBD2	CASSAGTSVTDTQYF	TGTGCCAGCAGCGCGGGGACTAGCGTCACAGATACGCAGTATTTT
TRBJ1-1	.	TRBV12-3/TRBV12-4	.	CASSLMRVTEAFF	TGTGCCAGCAGCCTTATGAGAGTCACTGAAGCTTTCTTT
TRBJ1-5	.	TRBV2	.	CASSEGDTYSNQPQHF	TGTGCCAGCAGTGAAGGGGACACATATAGCAATCAGCCCCAGCATTTT
TRBJ2-7	.	TRBV11-2	TRBD1	CASSLVWTGYEQYF	TGTGCCAGCAGCTTAGTGTGGACAGGGTACGAGCAGTACTTC
TRBJ1-2	.	TRBV6-6	TRBD1	CASIPRTGANYGYTF	TGTGCCAGCATCCCCCGGACAGGAGCTAACTATGGCTACACCTTC
TRBJ1-1	once	TRBV4-1	.	CASSQVLEGSSEAFF	TGCGCCAGCAGCCAAGTGTTGGAGGGGAGTTCTGAAGCTTTCTTT
TRBJ2-2	.	TRBV13	.	CASSSRGGELFF	TGTGCCAGCAGCTCACGAGGCGGGGAGCTGTTTTTT
TRBJ1-4	.	TRBV2	.	CATLGAGSDEKLFF	TGTGCCACCCTAGGGGCAGGGTCGGATGAAAAACTGTTTTTT
TRBJ2-3	.	TRBV30	TRBD2	CALGGGSSTDTQYF	TGTGCCTTAGGCGGGGGGTCTAGCACAGATACGCAGTATTTT
TRBJ1-6	.	TRBV30	.	CAWSVDGNSPLHF	TGTGCCTGGAGTGTAGACGGGAATTCACCCCTCCACTTT
TRBJ2-3	.	TRBV5-1	TRBD2	CASSFLAETDTQYF	TGCGCCAGCAGCTTCCTAGCGGAGACAGATACGCAGTATTTT
TRBJ2-2	.	TRBV29-1	.	CSVEGLGGGELFF	TGCAGCGTTGAAGGGCTAGGCGGTGGGGAGCTGTTTTTT
TRBJ1-6	.	TRBV6-6	TRBD1	CASSSGTGVNSPLHF	TGTGCCAGCAGCTCCGGGACAGGGGTGAATTCACCCCTCCACTTT
TRBJ1-3	.	TRBV10-3	TRBD1	CAIGQGGGGNTIYF	TGTGCCATCGGACAGGGCGGAGGGGGGAACACCATATATTTT
TRBJ1-1	once	TRBV5-4	TRBD1	CASSRTGTEAFF	TGTGCCAGCAGCCGGACAGGGACTGAAGCTTTCTTT
TRBJ1-2	.	TRBV7-3	TRBD1	CASSYRQGEGYTF	TGTGCCAGCAGCTACAGACAGGGTGAGGGCTACACCTTC
TRBJ1-4	.	TRBV30	TRBD1	CAWRAGGRREKLFF	TGTGCCTGGAGGGCAGGGGGCCGTCGGGAAAAACTGTTTTTT
TRBJ2-7	once	TRBV30	.	CAWALRRGGEQYF	TGTGCCTGGGCCCTTCGGAGGGGGGGCGAGCAGTACTTC
TRBJ2-7	.	TRBV5-1	.	CASSLVGGSEQYF	TGCGCCAGCAGCTTGGTTGGGGGGTCCGAGCAGTACTTC
TRBJ1-1	once	TRBV12-1	.	CASSSSTKGQGNTEAFF	TGTGCCAGCAGCTCCAGTACCAAGGGACAGGGGAACACTGAAGCTTTCTTT
TRBJ2-7	.	TRBV5-1	.	CASSLRVGGTTDEQYF	TGCGCCAGCAGCTTGAGGGTCGGGGGAACTACCGACGAGCAGTACTTC
TRBJ2-3	.	TRBV2	TRBD1	CASSTGQGFPDTQYF	TGTGCCAGCAGTACCGGACAGGGGTTTCCAGATACGCAGTATTTT
TRBJ2-3	once	TRBV12-5	TRBD2	CASGFSLSGGNSDTQYF	TGTGCTAGTGGTTTTTCCCTGAGCGGGGGTAATTCCGATACGCAGTATTTT
TRBJ2-1	.	TRBV3-1/TRBV3-2	TRBD2	CASSHLADSYNEQFF	TGTGCCAGCAGCCATCTAGCGGACTCCTACAATGAGCAGTTCTTC
TRBJ2-5	.	TRBV5-1	.	CASSPGRGETQYF	TGCGCCAGCAGCCCGGGGAGAGGGGAGACCCAGTACTTC
TRBJ2-2	.	TRBV5-4	TRBD1	CASSHRDRVAGELFF	TGTGCCAGCAGCCACCGGGACAGGGTAGCCGGGGAGCTGTTTTTT
TRBJ1-1	.	TRBV3-1/TRBV3-2	TRBD1	CASSQGGGQGEEAFF	TGTGCCAGCAGCCAAGGAGGGGGACAGGGGGAAGAAGCTTTCTTT
TRBJ2-5	.	TRBV2	TRBD1	CASTQGVGETQYF	TGTGCCAGCACCCAGGGGGTCGGAGAGACCCAGTACTTC
TRBJ2-5	.	TRBV6-2/TRBV6-3	TRBD2	CASSYAAGDQETQYF	TGTGCCAGCAGTTACGCAGCGGGGGATCAAGAGACCCAGTACTTC
TRBJ1-2	.	TRBV6-1	TRBD1	CASSENRRGRLSNYGYTF	TGTGCCAGCAGTGAAAATAGGAGGGGGCGACTATCTAACTATGGCTACACCTTC